Listed below are T cell receptor beta chains from one sample, sequenced in a study of blood T cell repertoires in COVID-19. Sequenced by immunoSEQ multiplex PCR; TCRdb stores in-frame clones only, minus some. The sample includes about 520,000 clones, 80% to 90% seen only once; the top ten take more than 3%. The sample consisted of peripheral blood. These receptors were collected from a human donor in a cohort sampled during active COVID-19. Each CDR3 is given with its conserved first and last residue. Fields, in order: D gene, V gene, J gene, clone size, CDR3 protein, CDR3 DNA. A D gene is named only where the DNA matches it firmly. Only some rows state a clone size, as once, few, many or a class for expanded clones.

>-|TRBV15|TRBJ1-1|-
CATSRVRSEAFF
TGTGCCACCAGCAGAGTCCGGTCTGAAGCTTTCTTT
>-|TRBV5-5|TRBJ2-7|few
CASSLGGLYEQYF
TGTGCCAGCAGCTTGGGGGGGCTCTACGAGCAGTACTTC
>TRBD2|TRBV2|TRBJ2-1|few
CASRQGTSGRFWGEQFF
TGTGCCAGCAGACAAGGGACTAGCGGGAGGTTCTGGGGTGAGCAGTTCTTC
>-|TRBV3-1/TRBV3-2|TRBJ2-1|-
CASRSGTWDEQFF
TGTGCCAGCAGGTCAGGGACATGGGATGAGCAGTTCTTC
>TRBD1|TRBV15|TRBJ1-6|-
CATSRGQGASPLHF
TGTGCCACCAGCAGAGGACAGGGAGCCTCACCCCTCCACTTT
>-|TRBV27|TRBJ1-2|-
CASTTNRNPLYGYTF
TGTGCCAGCACTACCAACCGAAACCCGCTCTATGGCTACACCTTC
>TRBD2|TRBV7-2|TRBJ2-7|-
CASSPRLAGESEQYF
TGTGCCAGCAGCCCAAGGCTAGCGGGAGAATCCGAGCAGTACTTC
>TRBD2|TRBV18|TRBJ2-7|-
CASSPPGTSGRDLDEQYF
TGTGCCAGCTCACCACCCGGGACTAGCGGGAGAGACTTAGACGAGCAGTACTTC
>TRBD1|TRBV28|TRBJ1-1|-
CASSLGTGGTEAFF
TGTGCCAGCAGTTTAGGGACAGGGGGCACTGAAGCTTTCTTT
>-|TRBV6-5|TRBJ1-1|-
CAARGRTEAFF
TGTGCCGCCCGGGGGAGGACTGAAGCTTTCTTT
>TRBD2|TRBV7-3|TRBJ2-3|-
CASSSSAGVDRTQYF
TGTGCCAGCAGCTCCTCAGCGGGAGTAGATAGGACGCAGTATTTT
>-|TRBV7-3|TRBJ2-1|-
CASSLTRDPTHNEQFF
TGTGCCAGCAGCTTAACCCGGGATCCCACCCACAATGAGCAGTTCTTC
>TRBD1|TRBV28|TRBJ1-5|-
CASSWTGLGNQPQHF
TGTGCCAGCAGTTGGACAGGGTTGGGTAATCAGCCCCAGCATTTT
>TRBD1|TRBV3-1/TRBV3-2|TRBJ1-1|-
CASSRGRDSNTEAFF
TGTGCCAGCAGCCGCGGGCGGGACAGCAACACTGAAGCTTTCTTT
>TRBD2|TRBV2|TRBJ2-1|few
CASQKTSGRALEQFF
TGTGCCAGCCAAAAAACGAGCGGGAGGGCCCTGGAGCAGTTCTTC
>-|TRBV27|TRBJ1-1|-
CASSLSPGRINTEAFF
TGTGCCAGCAGTTTATCGCCCGGGAGGATTAACACTGAAGCTTTCTTT
>-|TRBV30|TRBJ1-2|once
CAWSVGGANYGYTF
TGTGCCTGGAGTGTGGGGGGTGCTAACTATGGCTACACCTTC
>-|TRBV9|TRBJ2-6|-
CASSVVGGEVLSGANVLTF
TGTGCCAGCAGCGTAGTCGGTGGCGAGGTGTTGTCTGGGGCCAACGTCCTGACTTTC
>-|TRBV18|TRBJ1-5|-
CASSPTGGTGGPQHF
TGTGCCAGCTCACCCACCGGGGGGACCGGGGGGCCCCAGCATTTT
>-|TRBV5-4|TRBJ2-1|-
CASRRPGGDNEQFF
TGTGCCAGCAGAAGACCCGGCGGGGACAATGAGCAGTTCTTC
>-|TRBV6-5|TRBJ2-7|-
CASSTSDRGFYEQYF
TGTGCCAGCAGTACCTCGGACCGGGGTTTCTACGAGCAGTACTTC
>-|TRBV27|TRBJ2-1|-
CASCPRALSYNEQFF
TGTGCCAGCTGCCCGAGGGCTCTCTCCTACAATGAGCAGTTCTTC
>-|TRBV6-2/TRBV6-3|TRBJ2-7|-
CASSSLATEKAYEQYF
TGTGCCAGCAGTTCCCTAGCGACCGAAAAAGCCTACGAGCAGTACTTC
>-|TRBV6-5|TRBJ1-2|-
CASSRNYGYTF
TGTGCCAGCAGCCGGAACTATGGCTACACCTTC
>TRBD1|TRBV4-1|TRBJ2-1|-
CASSQGPGQNYNEQFF
TGCGCCAGCAGCCAGGGCCCGGGACAGAATTACAATGAGCAGTTCTTC
>TRBD2|TRBV7-7|TRBJ2-5|-
CASSLGTSGRAQETQYF
TGTGCTAGCAGCTTAGGGACTAGCGGGAGGGCCCAAGAGACCCAGTACTTC
>TRBD1|TRBV30|TRBJ1-1|-
CAWSVQRDSEAFF
TGTGCCTGGAGTGTACAGAGGGACAGTGAAGCTTTCTTT
>-|TRBV5-8|TRBJ1-2|-
CASGKETGYGYTF
TGTGCCAGCGGGAAGGAGACGGGGTATGGCTACACCTTC
>-|TRBV7-9|TRBJ1-3|-
CASSLDSFYSGNTIYF
TGTGCCAGCAGCTTAGATAGCTTCTACTCTGGAAACACCATATATTTT
>-|TRBV29-1|TRBJ1-1|-
CSVGEETKRGTEAFF
TGCAGCGTTGGGGAGGAAACCAAAAGGGGCACTGAAGCTTTCTTT
>-|TRBV5-4|TRBJ2-3|-
CASSPRYADTQYF
TGTGCCAGCAGCCCCAGGTATGCAGATACGCAGTATTTT
>TRBD1|TRBV5-6|TRBJ2-7|-
CASSSDRGEQYF
TGTGCCAGCAGCTCGGACAGGGGCGAGCAGTACTTC
>-|TRBV6-5|TRBJ1-6|-
CASSYSDSDDGFPLHF
TGTGCCAGCAGTTACTCGGACTCGGACGACGGGTTCCCCCTCCACTTT
>TRBD2|TRBV7-2|TRBJ2-1|-
CASSPDSRASGYNEQFF
TGTGCCAGCAGCCCGGACTCCAGGGCTAGCGGGTACAATGAGCAGTTCTTC
>-|TRBV15|TRBJ2-3|-
CATGLAQDTQYF
TGTGCCACCGGCCTAGCCCAGGATACGCAGTATTTT
>-|TRBV5-8|TRBJ1-4|-
CASSSGFGEKLFF
TGTGCCAGCAGCTCAGGATTCGGTGAAAAACTGTTTTTT
>TRBD1|TRBV5-1|TRBJ2-7|-
CASSLQQGIHEQYF
TGCGCCAGCAGCTTACAACAGGGGATCCACGAGCAGTACTTC
>-|TRBV5-4|TRBJ1-2|-
CASSAGTSANYGYTF
TGTGCCAGCAGCGCCGGGACTTCAGCTAACTATGGCTACACCTTC
>TRBD1|TRBV5-4|TRBJ2-7|-
CASSARDRGTYEQYF
TGTGCCAGCAGCGCGCGGGACAGGGGGACCTACGAGCAGTACTTC
>-|TRBV27|TRBJ2-2|-
CASSLRGFTGELFF
TGTGCCAGCAGTTTGCGCGGCTTTACCGGGGAGCTGTTTTTT
>TRBD2|TRBV6-5|TRBJ2-1|-
CASSYSTSGFNEQFF
TGTGCCAGCAGTTACTCGACTAGCGGTTTCAATGAGCAGTTCTTC
>-|TRBV6-6|TRBJ2-7|-
CASSPIPGERRRQYF
TGTGCCAGCAGCCCCATCCCCGGAGAGAGGCGGCGACAGTACTTC
>-|TRBV5-1|TRBJ1-2|-
CASSLALGANYGYTF
TGCGCCAGCAGCTTGGCCCTAGGAGCTAACTATGGCTACACCTTC